The 23 T cell receptor beta chains below all came from one sample that was sequenced in a study of blood T cell repertoires in COVID-19. The method was immunoSEQ multiplex PCR; TCRdb's version includes in-frame clones alone and lacks a portion of them. The data hold just over 300,000 clones, with over 75% observed a single time. Sequencing was carried out using PBMCs or T cells enriched from blood (not recorded which). The origin of the receptors is a man aged 25 to 45 who had recovered from COVID-19.

The chain combines TRBV28 with TRBJ1-1; unclear D gene. Trimming cost V 3 bases and J 8 bases, with 7 bases left between them. This CDR3 is 11 amino acids long. Germline-derived CDR1 and CDR2 are MDHEN and SYDVKM. The CDR3 sequence: CASSLTREAFF. For the CDR3, the DNA is TGTGCCAGCAGTTTGACGCGGGAAGCTTTCTTT.

The chain combines TRBV5-1 with TRBJ2-5; weak D call: TRBD1 (5 bases). V lost 5 bases and J 5 bases, leaving 10 bases between the germline ends. The germline CDR1 and CDR2 sequences are SGHRS and YFSETQ. CDR3 length equals 12 residues. The CDR3 DNA reads TGCGCCAGCAGAGGGGATGTGGAGACCCAGTACTTC. Its translation is CASRGDVETQYF.

The rearrangement links TRBV6-5 to TRBJ2-1; 8 bases match TRBD2. Germline V lookup: CDR1 MNHEY, CDR2 SVGAGI. The junction had 4 bases not matched to a gene; V was cut back by 8 bases and J by 7 bases. The CDR3 consists of 12 residues. The CDR3 loop is CASRGGRNEQFF. DNA for the CDR3: TGTGCCAGCCGGGGGGGGCGGAATGAGCAGTTCTTC.

The chain is built from TRBV11-2 and TRBJ2-3; possibly TRBD2 for D (6 bases). V dropped 6 bases and J dropped 10 bases, with 14 bases sitting between them. The CDR3 covers 12 residues. The germline CDR1 and CDR2 sequences are SGHAT and FQNNGV. Written as DNA, the CDR3 is TGTGCCAGCAGTGGGACTTCTCGGCCGCAGTATTTT. As protein: CASSGTSRPQYF.

The chain combines TRBV7-9 with TRBJ2-2; 11 bases map to TRBD1. The length of the CDR3 is 16 residues. CDR1 SEHNR and CDR2 FQNEAQ come from the germline V gene (reference sequence). V shed 6 bases, J shed 6 bases, and the junction held 9 bases outside the gene matches. Here the CDR3 DNA reads TGTGCCAGCAGTTTTAGCGGACAGGGGGCTTCCGGGGAGCTGTTTTTT. This encodes CASSFSGQGASGELFF.

The chain couples TRBV7-9 to TRBJ2-7; D might be TRBD1 (5 bases). The CDR3 is 12 amino acids. V was clipped by 3 bases and J by 6 bases, with 9 bases between them. CDR1 is SEHNR, CDR2 FQNEAQ, per germline (reference sequence). The CDR3 region is CASSFQGVEQYF. The CDR3, as DNA: TGTGCCAGCAGCTTTCAGGGTGTCGAGCAGTACTTC.

V gene TRBV3-1 (or the pseudogene TRBV3-2) combines with J gene TRBJ1-4; D ambiguous. Germline CDR1 reads LGHDT; CDR2 reads YNNKEL (reference sequence). Trimming pared 2 bases from V and 0 bases from J, leaving 4 bases between. CDR3 length: 14 amino acids. Here the CDR3 reads CASSQQTTNEKLFF. The CDR3, as DNA: TGTGCCAGCAGCCAACAAACAACTAATGAAAAACTGTTTTTT.

The chain uses TRBV7-8 and TRBJ2-7; D not certain. CDR1 is SGHVS, CDR2 FQNEAQ, per germline. V gave up 1 base and J gave up 3 bases, with 10 bases separating them. The length of the CDR3 is 14 residues. This CDR3 is CASSLDLGVYEQYF. Here the CDR3 DNA reads TGTGCCAGCAGCTTAGATTTAGGAGTCTACGAGCAGTACTTC.

The V gene is TRBV5-6, the J gene TRBJ2-5; 11 nucleotides line up with TRBD2. The CDR3 runs to 18 residues. Germline loops: CDR1 SGHDT, CDR2 YYEEEE. Unmatched junction bases numbered 10, after V lost 2 bases and J lost 1 base. CDR3 protein: CASSFSPLAGGPQETQYF. In DNA, the CDR3 is TGTGCCAGCAGCTTTTCCCCCCTAGCGGGGGGCCCCCAAGAGACCCAGTACTTC.

The V and J genes are TRBV12-3 or TRBV12-4 and TRBJ1-5; D not resolved. The CDR3 has 10 residues. V shed 9 bases and J shed 7 bases, with 7 bases lying between them. The CDR3 DNA reads TGTGCCAGGTGGCTGCAGCCCCAGCATTTT. It yields the protein CARWLQPQHF.

The V call is TRBV5-1, the J call TRBJ1-5; 7 bases line up with TRBD1. Looked up from germline, CDR1 is SGHRS and CDR2 is YFSETQ. This CDR3 is 15 amino acids long. V shed 4 bases, J shed 4 bases, and the junction held 8 bases outside the gene matches. As DNA, the CDR3 is TGCGCCAGCAGCCGAGAGGGACAGCAAAATCAGCCCCAGCATTTT. Translating it yields CASSREGQQNQPQHF.

The chain employs TRBV29-1 and TRBJ2-7; the D gene is possibly TRBD2 (5 bases). The CDR3 contains 14 residues. Trimming shortened V by 4 bases and J by 3 bases, and 16 bases separated the two germline ends. Per germline, CDR1 SQVTM and CDR2 ANQGSEA. The CDR3 sequence: CSVGWEQAGYEQYF. The CDR3 DNA is TGCAGCGTTGGCTGGGAGCAGGCAGGCTACGAGCAGTACTTC.

The genes are TRBV4-1 and TRBJ2-2; 9 bases align to TRBD1. V shed 3 bases and J 1 base; nucleotides not matched to a gene: 6. Germline V gene sequence: CDR1 MGHRA, CDR2 YSYEKL. CDR3 length: 17 residues. The CDR3 protein is CASSQGTDRGNTGELFF. CDR3 coding DNA: TGCGCCAGCAGCCAGGGTACGGACAGGGGGAACACCGGGGAGCTGTTTTTT.

V is TRBV7-8 and J is TRBJ1-1, with TRBD1 identical over 8 bases. The CDR3 loop spans 14 amino acids. Germline values: CDR1 SGHVS, CDR2 FQNEAQ. The J segment lost 4 bases and the V segment lost 1 base, leaving 2 bases of the junction unmatched. Here the CDR3 reads CASSLDRGATEAFF. For the CDR3, the DNA is TGTGCCAGCAGCTTAGACAGGGGGGCCACTGAAGCTTTCTTT.

The V gene is TRBV13, the J gene TRBJ1-5; TRBD1 might be the D (6 bases). Per the germline V gene, CDR1 is PRHDT and CDR2 is FYEKMQ (reference sequence). The CDR3 consists of 15 residues. V was clipped by 5 bases and J by 5 bases, with 16 bases between them. The CDR3 reads CASSQGQGGDQPQHF. Here the CDR3 DNA reads TGTGCCAGCAGCCAAGGACAAGGGGGAGATCAGCCCCAGCATTTT.

The J gene is TRBJ2-7, the V gene TRBV5-1; D is perhaps TRBD1 (5 bases). The CDR3 extends over 16 amino acids. Germline V gives CDR1 SGHRS, CDR2 YFSETQ. The germline V and J ends were trimmed by 0 bases and 5 bases, with 18 bases remaining between them. The CDR3: CASSLAKVLGQHEQYF. The DNA of the CDR3 is TGCGCCAGCAGCTTGGCAAAGGTACTGGGGCAGCACGAGCAGTACTTC.

The table lists this clone with a few counts. DNA of the CDR3: TGTGCCAGCAGCTCGGGGCTAGCGGCTTACAATGAGCAGTTCTTC. Translating it yields CASSSGLAAYNEQFF. The V call is TRBV5-4, the J call TRBJ2-1; 7 bases are a match to TRBD2. CDR1 SGHNT and CDR2 YYREEE come from the germline V gene (reference sequence). There are 15 residues in the CDR3. V shed 3 bases and J 4 bases; nucleotides not matched to a gene: 7.

V is TRBV18 and J is TRBJ2-3; tentatively, D is TRBD1 (5 bases). The CDR3 consists of 13 residues. Trimming stripped 6 bases from V and 2 bases from J, with 9 bases between. The germline CDR1 and CDR2 sequences are KGHSH and LQKENI. Written as DNA, the CDR3 is TGTGCCAGCTCTGCAGGGAACACAGATACGCAGTATTTT. Protein product: CASSAGNTDTQYF.

The chain uses TRBV2 and TRBJ1-4, with 7 bases lining up with TRBD1. Germline values: CDR1 SNHLY, CDR2 FYNNEI. This CDR3 has 14 amino acids. The V and J ends lost 6 bases and 4 bases, in that order; junction bases with no gene match: 5. As DNA, the CDR3 is TGTGCCAGCAGGCCCAGGGGGTATAATGAAAAACTGTTTTTT. Protein: CASRPRGYNEKLFF. Full variable domain (outside the CDR3, taken from reference TRBV2 and TRBJ1-4): EPEVTQTPSHQVTQMGQEVILRCVPISNHLYFYWYRQILGQKVEFLVSFYNNEISEKSEIFDDQFSVERPDGSNFTLKIRSTKLEDSAMYFCASRPRGYNEKLFFGSGTQLSVL.

V is TRBV18 and J is TRBJ1-1, with 10 nucleotides matching TRBD1. CDR3 size: 15 residues. CDR1 is KGHSH, CDR2 LQKENI, per germline. Trimming took 5 bases from V and 1 from J; bases not matched to a gene: 4. CDR3: CASSSGQGTNTEAFF. Here the CDR3 DNA reads TGTGCCAGCTCATCGGGACAGGGGACGAACACTGAAGCTTTCTTT.

The chain couples TRBV5-1 to TRBJ2-7; TRBD1 matches at 8 bases. The CDR3 is 14 amino acids. Germline lookup yields CDR1 SGHRS and CDR2 YFSETQ. The V gene end was trimmed by 4 bases and the J gene end by 3 bases; junction bases not matched to a gene: 6. The CDR3 spells CASSVKDRDYEQYF. Written as DNA, the CDR3 is TGCGCCAGCAGCGTAAAGGACAGGGACTACGAGCAGTACTTC.

The chain is built from TRBV2 and TRBJ1-1, with D tentatively TRBD1 (6 bases). This CDR3 contains 15 residues. V shed 8 bases and J shed 1 base, with 17 bases lying between them. Germline values: CDR1 SNHLY, CDR2 FYNNEI. CDR3 in amino acids: CASQSQGGGNTEAFF. DNA for the CDR3: TGTGCCAGCCAATCACAGGGTGGCGGGAACACTGAAGCTTTCTTT. The full variable domain, with the rest looked up from reference TRBV2 and TRBJ1-1, is EPEVTQTPSHQVTQMGQEVILRCVPISNHLYFYWYRQILGQKVEFLVSFYNNEISEKSEIFDDQFSVERPDGSNFTLKIRSTKLEDSAMYFCASQSQGGGNTEAFFGQGTRLTVV.

The chain uses TRBV6-5 and TRBJ1-2, with a possible D match to TRBD1 (5 bases). Germline CDR1 is MNHEY and CDR2 is SVGAGI. The length of the CDR3 is 14 residues. Trimming took 1 base from V and 6 from J, leaving 12 bases between them. The CDR3: CASSYYRTSNGYTF. CDR3 bases: TGTGCCAGCAGTTACTACAGGACAAGTAATGGCTACACCTTC.